The entry that follows covers one TCR beta chain sequence. How the authors handled the data: From reference gene primer amplification, estimates of nucleated cell counts were derived. Sequencing was performed with immunoSEQ multiplex PCR; in TCRdb, only in-frame clones are kept and a portion is missing. The V and J calls and clone size were taken over from that table, and D and trimming were inferred from the DNA. Of 130,000 or so clones in the sample, around four fifths were seen once. The trim removed 6 bases at V and 1 base at J, leaving 4 bases unmatched. CDR3 size: 15 residues. Per the germline V gene, CDR1 is LGHDT and CDR2 is YNNKEL (reference sequence). This sample was included in a study of blood T cell repertoires in COVID-19. As for the study in general: The United States, Italy and Spain were the sources of the acute and convalescent COVID-19 samples. In each case, the material was cDNA or gDNA derived from T cells, B-cell-depleted T cells, or PBMCs.

The sequencing input was peripheral blood. This rearrangement joins TRBV3-1 (or the pseudogene TRBV3-2) to TRBJ2-1, with TRBD2 identical over 9 bases. The TCR originated in a human donor in a cohort sampled during active COVID-19. The CDR3 DNA follows: TGTGCCAGCAGTCTAGGACTAGCGTCCTACAATGAGCAGTTCTTC. It yields the protein CASSLGLASYNEQFF.